Listed here are 8 T cell receptor beta chains from one sample, sequenced in a study of PD-1 blockade in classical Hodgkin lymphoma. All patients relapsed after autologous stem cell transplantation, and brentuximab vedotin exposure varied. Only in-frame clones appear in the TCRdb table, and some are missing; sequencing was by immunoSEQ multiplex PCR. The table records some 41,000 clones, approximately 86% of them present only once. The specimen was peripheral blood mononuclear cells (PBMCs), collected before the second cycle of nivolumab. The receptor set was obtained from a human donor with classical Hodgkin lymphoma.

The chain uses TRBV7-9 and TRBJ2-6; D is tentatively TRBD1 or TRBD2 (5 bases each). With 8 bases removed from V and 0 bases from J, the gap between germline ends came to 14 bases. This CDR3 is 16 amino acids long. The germline V gene encodes CDR1 SEHNR and CDR2 FQNEAQ (reference sequence). The CDR3, as DNA: TGTGCCAGCCAACGAGGGGCTGACTCTGGGGCCAACGTCCTGACTTTC. Translated: CASQRGADSGANVLTF.

This chain links TRBV28 with TRBJ2-6; D may be TRBD1 (6 bases). Germline V gene lookup returns CDR1 MDHEN and CDR2 SYDVKM. The length of the CDR3 is 15 residues. V was pared by 6 bases and J by 4 bases, with 13 bases between. The CDR3 loop is CASSAYRAGANVLTF. As DNA, the CDR3 is TGTGCCAGCAGCGCGTACAGGGCCGGGGCCAACGTCCTGACTTTC.

The genes are TRBV27 and TRBJ2-5; D gene uncertain. The germline gives CDR1 MNHEY, CDR2 SMNVEV (reference sequence). V lost 7 bases to trimming and J lost 5 bases, with 17 bases between them. The CDR3 sequence is 14 residues long. The CDR3 bases are TGTGCCAGCACCGCCCAAAGAGGTTTGGAGACCCAGTACTTC. Its protein product is CASTAQRGLETQYF.

The chain joins TRBV19 to TRBJ2-7, with D tentatively TRBD1 (5 bases). Germline CDR1 LNHDA, CDR2 SQIVND (reference sequence). CDR3 size: 13 residues. V was trimmed by 6 bases and J by 2 bases, leaving 11 bases between them. The CDR3 loop reads CASSTKGPYEQYF. The CDR3 nucleotides read TGTGCCAGTAGCACCAAGGGGCCCTACGAGCAGTACTTC.

The V gene is TRBV27, the J gene TRBJ2-7; D gene ambiguous. The germline V gene has CDR1 MNHEY and CDR2 SMNVEV (reference sequence). This CDR3 contains 10 residues. V was clipped by 10 bases and J by 4 bases, with 8 bases between them. The CDR3 coding sequence is TGTGCCACCGGACGGTACGAGCAGTACTTC. It is translated as CATGRYEQYF.

V is TRBV28 and J is TRBJ1-2; D gene uncertain. Germline-derived CDR1 and CDR2 are MDHEN and SYDVKM. The CDR3 is 15 amino acids. Trimming removed 2 bases at V and 3 bases at J, with 13 bases between. The CDR3 is CASSLPRSGYYGYTF. DNA of the CDR3: TGTGCCAGCAGTTTACCTCGATCAGGCTACTATGGCTACACCTTC.

This chain links TRBV5-6 with TRBJ2-5; 8 nucleotides align to TRBD1. V lost 6 bases and J lost 4; bases outside the gene matches: 5. The CDR3 is 13 residues long. Germline-derived CDR1 and CDR2 are SGHDT and YYEEEE. The CDR3: CASTDRGGETQYF. The CDR3 DNA follows: TGTGCCAGCACCGACAGGGGTGGAGAGACCCAGTACTTC.

The chain has TRBV7-9 and TRBJ2-7; 11 bases map to TRBD2. The CDR3 sequence is 15 residues long. Germline loops: CDR1 SEHNR, CDR2 FQNEAQ (reference sequence). V dropped 5 bases and J dropped 4; count of bases not matched to a gene: 7. The DNA of the CDR3 is TGTGCCAGCAGCCCAAGACTAGCGGGATCTTACGAGCAGTACTTC. This translates into CASSPRLAGSYEQYF.